The rows below give T cell receptor beta chains drawn from one sample of a study of blood T cell repertoires in COVID-19. Repertoires were generated with immunoSEQ multiplex PCR, while TCRdb's copy carries only in-frame clones and drops some. The sample lists 37,000 or so clones, around 87% occurring once. Sequenced: peripheral blood. These receptors came from a man between 65 and 85 years old with acute or convalescent COVID-19. Both conserved end residues are part of each CDR3. The order of the fields is V gene, clone size, J gene, CDR3 protein. Clone size is not always given. Where it is, it says once, few, many or a class for expanded clones.

>TRBV11-2|once|TRBJ2-3
CASSSSPGTSGTDTQYF
>TRBV7-2|-|TRBJ1-5
CASTLAAGHNQPQHF
>TRBV30|-|TRBJ1-1
CAWKGYGGTEAFF
>TRBV12-5|-|TRBJ2-2
CASGFRREETGELFF
>TRBV5-6|-|TRBJ1-2
CASSLQGFLYGYTF
>TRBV28|once|TRBJ1-2
CASSSYYGYTF
>TRBV30|-|TRBJ1-2
CAWTEYGYTF
>TRBV27|-|TRBJ2-3
CASRTSGGPDTQYF
>TRBV10-3|once|TRBJ1-4
CAISEGSGVNEKLFF
>TRBV23-1|-|TRBJ2-2
CASSRTGTRDTGELFF
>TRBV6-2/TRBV6-3|-|TRBJ1-2
CASTPGGGIKGYTF
>TRBV7-2|-|TRBJ2-3
CASSSTDTQYF
>TRBV10-3|-|TRBJ1-5
CAIGDRVNQPQHF
>TRBV18|-|TRBJ1-6
CASSPQTGGFDSPLHF
>TRBV5-8|-|TRBJ2-3
CASSLSGGSGGTDTQYF
>TRBV6-5|-|TRBJ2-7
CASRFGLAGDYEQYF
>TRBV9|-|TRBJ2-1
CASSPQTDYNEQFF
>TRBV30|-|TRBJ1-1
CAWSGGGWHTEAFF
>TRBV5-4|-|TRBJ2-7
CASSADRALSYEQYF
>TRBV18|-|TRBJ1-6
CASSPGDRGNSPLHF
>TRBV5-5|many|TRBJ1-2
CASSLQGHGYTF
>TRBV19|-|TRBJ2-1
CASSSTGTGRENEQFF
>TRBV30|-|TRBJ1-2
CALGTGDYGYTF
>TRBV5-1|-|TRBJ2-4
CASSQGLLAKNIQYF